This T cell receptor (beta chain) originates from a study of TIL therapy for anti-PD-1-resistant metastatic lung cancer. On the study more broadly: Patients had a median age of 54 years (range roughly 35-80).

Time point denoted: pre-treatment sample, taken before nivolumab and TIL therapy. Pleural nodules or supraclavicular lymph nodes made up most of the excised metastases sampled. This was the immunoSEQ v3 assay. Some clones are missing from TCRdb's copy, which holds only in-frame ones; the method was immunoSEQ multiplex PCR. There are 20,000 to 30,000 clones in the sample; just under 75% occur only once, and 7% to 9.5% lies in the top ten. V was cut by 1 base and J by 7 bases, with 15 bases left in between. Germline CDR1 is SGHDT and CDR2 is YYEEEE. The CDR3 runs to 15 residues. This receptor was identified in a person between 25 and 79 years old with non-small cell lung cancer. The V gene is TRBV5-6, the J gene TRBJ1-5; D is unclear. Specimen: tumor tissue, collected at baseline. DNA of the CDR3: TGTGCCAGCAGCTTGTGGAGCGGCCAAGGACAGCCCCAGCATTTT. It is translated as CASSLWSGQGQPQHF.